These 31 T cell receptor beta chains were sequenced from one sample in a study of early T cells in non-severe SARS-CoV-2 infection. TCRdb re-called the 5' RACE reads with MiXCR, one entry per CDR3 protein. Altogether about 44,000 distinct CDR3 sequences are present, 5.5% to 6.5% being singletons, with the ten largest covering around 12%. Sequencing was performed on whole blood. Receptors originate from an adult who was a healthcare worker with PCR-confirmed SARS-CoV-2 infection or an uninfected control (not recorded which).

This clonotype was counted at least ten times. This chain's CDR3 is CASTQGGPYNEQFF. The DNA for the CDR3 is TGTGCCAGCACCCAAGGTGGGCCATACAATGAGCAGTTCTTC. This chain connects TRBV7-9 to TRBJ2-1; no definite D call. CDR1 is SEHNR and CDR2 is FQNEAQ in the germline V gene (reference sequence). Trimming took 7 bases from V and 4 from J, leaving 14 bases between them. This CDR3 contains 14 residues.

This clonotype was observed a few times. V gene TRBV4-3 combines with J gene TRBJ2-1; 7 bases are shared with TRBD2. J gave up 2 bases and V 0 bases, and 1 base lay outside the gene matches. CDR1 LGHNA and CDR2 YSLEER come from the germline V gene. The CDR3 length is 15 residues. CDR3: CASSQDAGAYNEQFF. CDR3 nucleotide sequence: TGCGCCAGCAGCCAAGATGCGGGGGCCTACAATGAGCAGTTCTTC.

The gene calls are TRBV12-3 or TRBV12-4 and TRBJ2-1, with D perhaps TRBD1 (6 bases). V dropped 6 bases and J dropped 2 bases, with 14 bases sitting between them. This CDR3 has 15 residues. CDR3 loop: CASSEQGITYNEQFF. The DNA for the CDR3 is TGTGCCAGCAGCGAACAGGGAATCACCTACAATGAGCAGTTCTTC.

This clonotype was found a few times. The rearrangement uses TRBV15 and TRBJ1-4, with a tentative D call TRBD1 (6 bases). Trimming stripped 4 bases from V and 3 bases from J, with 12 bases between. The length of the CDR3 is 15 residues. The germline V gene encodes CDR1 LNHNV and CDR2 YYDKDF (reference sequence). The CDR3 region is CATSTGGPANEKLFF. The CDR3 coding sequence is TGTGCCACCAGCACCGGGGGGCCAGCTAATGAAAAACTGTTTTTT.

The chain carries TRBV7-3 and TRBJ2-1; 7 bases are a match to TRBD2. This CDR3 region has 14 residues. CDR1 is SGHTA and CDR2 is FQGTGA in the germline V gene. J gave up 2 bases and V 2 bases, and 0 bases lay outside the gene matches. CDR3 amino acids: CASSLGLAYNEQFF. The CDR3 DNA reads TGTGCCAGCAGCTTAGGACTAGCCTACAATGAGCAGTTCTTC.

This clonotype was detected ten times or more. The V call is TRBV30, the J call TRBJ2-1; D is uncertain. The CDR3 has 14 amino acids. V lost 2 bases, J lost 0 bases, and 8 bases lay in between. Germline lookup yields CDR1 GTSNPN and CDR2 SVGIG (reference sequence). CDR3 coding DNA: TGTGCCTGGAGTATCAGTCCCTCCTACAATGAGCAGTTCTTC. Amino acids: CAWSISPSYNEQFF.

This clonotype showed up just a few times. This chain joins TRBV5-1 and TRBJ2-3, with TRBD2 matching over 10 bases. The germline V gene has CDR1 SGHRS and CDR2 YFSETQ. Losses at the gene ends were 0 bases for V and 1 base for J; bases not matched to a gene: 5. The CDR3 loop spans 17 amino acids. Written as DNA, the CDR3 is TGCGCCAGCAGCTTGGCCTCCGGGACTAGCGGCACAGATACGCAGTATTTT. Its translation is CASSLASGTSGTDTQYF.

At least ten counts were recorded for this clonotype. The V and J genes are TRBV19 and TRBJ2-1; tentatively, D is TRBD2 (6 bases). The CDR3 spans 14 residues. Trimming shortened V by 5 bases and J by 4 bases, and 12 bases separated the two germline ends. Germline assignment: CDR1 LNHDA and CDR2 SQIVND (reference sequence). The CDR3: CASSPGEIYNEQFF. CDR3 DNA: TGTGCCAGTAGTCCGGGGGAGATATACAATGAGCAGTTCTTC.

This chain uses TRBV4-2 with TRBJ2-3, with 10 bases lining up with TRBD2. This CDR3 contains 17 residues. Germline CDR1 and CDR2: LGHNA and YNFKEQ. V shed 5 bases, J shed 6 bases, and the junction held 14 bases outside the gene matches. For the CDR3, the DNA is TGTGCCAGCAGCGCCGGGGGCAGCGGGGGGGCAGAGGATACGCAGTATTTT. This translates into CASSAGGSGGAEDTQYF.

This clonotype was seen ten or more times. The junction does not match germline at one end; this may be a read error. The chain joins TRBV11-2 to TRBJ1-6; 7 positions agree with TRBD1. CDR1 and CDR2 (germline): SGHAT, FQNNGV. This CDR3 is 16 amino acids long. CDR3 sequence reads: CASSLEDRPGNSPLHF. In DNA, the CDR3 is TGTGCCAGCAGCCTAGAGGACAGGCCTGGGAATTCACCCCTCCACTTT.

This sequence joins TRBV7-2 and TRBJ2-7; D ambiguous. CDR1 is SGHTA and CDR2 is FQGNSA in the germline V gene. The ends were cut back, 1 base at V and 1 base at J, with 17 bases in the middle. The length of the CDR3 is 17 residues. This CDR3 is CASSLVIGSPVSYEQYF. The CDR3 DNA is TGTGCCAGCAGCTTAGTTATAGGCTCCCCGGTTTCCTACGAGCAGTACTTC.

The sample holds many counts of this clonotype. The J gene is TRBJ2-1, the V gene TRBV6-2 or TRBV6-3, with 9 bases that match TRBD1. The CDR3 covers 15 residues. The V gene's germline CDR1 is MNHEY and CDR2 SVGEGT. J was trimmed by 4 bases and V by 4 bases; bases with no gene match: 5. The CDR3: CASSSGTGIYNEQFF. The CDR3 nucleotides read TGTGCCAGCAGTTCCGGGACAGGGATTTACAATGAGCAGTTCTTC.

This clonotype appeared many times. This chain joins TRBV11-2 and TRBJ2-6, with D uncertain. Per the germline V gene, CDR1 is SGHAT and CDR2 is FQNNGV. V dropped 5 bases and J dropped 0 bases, with 11 bases sitting between them. CDR3 size: 16 residues. CDR3 DNA sequence: TGTGCCAGCAGCCCCCAACCTGGCTCTGGGGCCAACGTCCTGACTTTC. The encoded protein is CASSPQPGSGANVLTF.

The rearrangement links TRBV10-3 to TRBJ2-1; TRBD1 matches 7 bases. CDR3 length: 16 residues. After removal of 4 bases from V and 2 bases from J, the junction contained 8 bases not matched to a gene. Looked up from germline, CDR1 is ENHRY and CDR2 is SYGVKD. CDR3 sequence: CAISGKGAIAYNEQFF. The CDR3 DNA follows: TGTGCCATCAGTGGAAAGGGGGCCATCGCCTACAATGAGCAGTTCTTC.

In this sample, this clonotype turned up a few times. The rearrangement uses TRBV10-3 and TRBJ2-2; TRBD1 matches 12 bases. The trim removed 5 bases at V and 4 bases at J, leaving 8 bases unmatched. Germline V gene lookup returns CDR1 ENHRY and CDR2 SYGVKD. The CDR3 contains 17 residues. CDR3 DNA sequence: TGTGCCATCAGTTACCCGGGACAGGGGGCTGGCACCGGGGAGCTGTTTTTT. Protein product: CAISYPGQGAGTGELFF.

There are many counts of this clonotype. V and J are TRBV10-3 and TRBJ1-4, with D perhaps TRBD1 (5 bases). V shed 7 bases and J shed 3 bases, with 9 bases lying between them. Germline CDR1 reads ENHRY; CDR2 reads SYGVKD. The CDR3 covers 13 residues. CDR3: CAIKAGPNEKLFF. The CDR3 coding sequence is TGTGCCATCAAGGCAGGGCCTAATGAAAAACTGTTTTTT.

This sequence joins TRBV20-1 and TRBJ2-3, with a possible D match to TRBD1 (6 bases). The V end lost 0 bases, the J end lost 3 bases, and 10 bases lay between the germline ends. The CDR3 spans 14 residues. The germline V gene encodes CDR1 DFQATT and CDR2 SNEGSKA (reference sequence). For the CDR3, the DNA is TGCAGTGCTAGAGACGGGCAGGGGACAGATACGCAGTATTTT. Amino acids: CSARDGQGTDTQYF.

This clonotype was detected ten times or more. The chain uses TRBV20-1 and TRBJ2-7, with D uncertain. The CDR3 has 13 residues. Trimming pared 0 bases from V and 3 bases from J, leaving 9 bases between. Per the germline V gene, CDR1 is DFQATT and CDR2 is SNEGSKA (reference sequence). The CDR3 loop reads CSAREEPLYEQYF. The CDR3 DNA follows: TGCAGTGCTAGAGAAGAACCTCTCTACGAGCAGTACTTC.

In its sample, this clonotype was seen many times. The chain uses TRBV18 and TRBJ2-5; tentative D call: TRBD1 (6 bases). Germline loops: CDR1 KGHSH, CDR2 LQKENI. There are 15 residues in the CDR3. Trimming pared 4 bases from V and 1 base from J, leaving 13 bases between. In DNA form, the CDR3 reads TGTGCCAGCTCACGCAACGGACAGAGCCAAGAGACCCAGTACTTC. Amino acids: CASSRNGQSQETQYF.

This clonotype has at least ten counts. The chain is built from TRBV2 and TRBJ2-7; D remains ambiguous. CDR1 SNHLY and CDR2 FYNNEI come from the germline V gene. Trimming cost V 3 bases and J 3 bases, with 3 bases left between them. CDR3 length equals 11 residues. The CDR3 DNA sequence: TGTGCCAGCAGTGACGACTACGAGCAGTACTTC. It codes for CASSDDYEQYF.

This clonotype was detected a few times. The rearrangement uses TRBV7-2 and TRBJ1-6, with no clear D. The V gene's germline CDR1 is SGHTA and CDR2 FQGNSA. The CDR3 contains 14 residues. Trimming took 1 base from V and 12 from J, leaving 13 bases between them. The CDR3 reads CASSLVGVGEPLHF. The CDR3 coding sequence is TGTGCCAGCAGCTTAGTTGGAGTCGGGGAACCCCTCCACTTT.

This clonotype has a handful of counts. The rearrangement uses TRBV20-1 and TRBJ2-3, with 7 nucleotides matching TRBD1. The germline CDR1 and CDR2 sequences are DFQATT and SNEGSKA (reference sequence). The CDR3 runs 14 residues. Trimming at V came to 6 bases and at J to 8 bases, leaving 14 bases not matched to a gene. CDR3 loop: CSASGTAGTGTQYF. The CDR3 region has the DNA TGCAGTGCAAGTGGGACAGCAGGGACCGGTACGCAGTATTTT.

Many counts were recorded for this clonotype. The rearrangement joins TRBV18 to TRBJ1-2, with a tentative D call TRBD1 (6 bases). Between the trimmed V and J ends, which lost 3 bases and 4 bases, there was a span of 15 bases. The CDR3 contains 15 residues. The germline V gene encodes CDR1 KGHSH and CDR2 LQKENI. The CDR3 region has the DNA TGTGCCAGCTCACCCGCCCGGGGGGCTGGCTATGGCTACACCTTC. Its protein is CASSPARGAGYGYTF.

This clonotype was seen repeatedly, ten times or more. The chain uses TRBV6-5 and TRBJ1-1; TRBD1 aligns across 9 bases. The CDR3 extends over 16 amino acids. After removal of 4 bases from V and 4 bases from J, the junction contained 10 bases not matched to a gene. Germline CDR1 reads MNHEY; CDR2 reads SVGAGI. CDR3 nucleotides: TGTGCCAGCAGTTCTTACGGACAGGGGTTGTTCACTGAAGCTTTCTTT. Translation gives CASSSYGQGLFTEAFF.

The chain links TRBV6-6 to TRBJ1-5, with D hard to call. Germline V gene sequence: CDR1 MNHNY, CDR2 SVGAGI (reference sequence). Trimming removed 10 bases at V and 0 bases at J, with 13 bases between. The CDR3 extends over 14 amino acids. CDR3 loop: CATRPLYSNQPQHF. DNA of the CDR3: TGTGCCACCCGCCCCCTTTATAGCAATCAGCCCCAGCATTTT.

The chain couples TRBV20-1 to TRBJ2-5; D is unclear. CDR1 and CDR2 (germline): DFQATT, SNEGSKA (reference sequence). CDR3 size: 13 residues. V gave up 5 bases and J gave up 5 bases, with 15 bases separating them. The CDR3 DNA sequence: TGCAGTGCTGGTCCCGGGCCGAGGGAGACCCAGTACTTC. Translation gives CSAGPGPRETQYF.

Many counts were recorded for this clonotype. V usage is TRBV12-3 or TRBV12-4 and J usage is TRBJ2-7; D tentatively fits TRBD1 or TRBD2 (5 bases each). V dropped 3 bases and J dropped 0 bases, with 12 bases sitting between them. The CDR3 consists of 15 residues. CDR3 bases: TGTGCCAGCAGTTTCTTTGGGACCGGCTCCTACGAGCAGTACTTC. Residues: CASSFFGTGSYEQYF.

This clonotype was seen at least ten times. This chain uses TRBV20-1 with TRBJ2-3; D is uncertain. This CDR3 has 14 residues. Germline CDR1 and CDR2: DFQATT and SNEGSKA (reference sequence). The germline V and J ends were trimmed by 4 bases and 2 bases, with 13 bases remaining between them. Here the CDR3 DNA reads TGCAGTGCTATCGTCCTCCTCTCCACAGATACGCAGTATTTT. It specifies CSAIVLLSTDTQYF.

This clonotype was detected ten times or more. The genes are TRBV3-1 and TRBJ1-1, with no clear D. Germline V gene lookup returns CDR1 LGHDT and CDR2 YNNKEL (reference sequence). V was pared by 1 base and J by 6 bases, with 12 bases between. CDR3 length equals 14 residues. The CDR3 sequence: CASSQGSRLAEAFF. The CDR3 DNA follows: TGTGCCAGCAGCCAAGGGTCCCGGCTGGCTGAAGCTTTCTTT.

This clonotype was counted between two and nine times. J is TRBJ2-3 and V is TRBV19; D perhaps matches TRBD1 (5 bases). The CDR3 contains 17 residues. The V end lost 3 bases, the J end lost 3 bases, and 19 bases lay between the germline ends. Per the germline V gene, CDR1 is LNHDA and CDR2 is SQIVND (reference sequence). For the CDR3, the DNA is TGTGCCAGTAGTATCGTCCCAGCAGGGATGGGGACAGATACGCAGTATTTT. The encoded protein is CASSIVPAGMGTDTQYF.

This clonotype was counted at least ten times. J is TRBJ1-2 and V is TRBV27, with a tentative D call TRBD1 (5 bases). Trimming stripped 8 bases from V and 4 bases from J, with 14 bases between. Germline loops: CDR1 MNHEY, CDR2 SMNVEV (reference sequence). There are 13 residues in the CDR3. The CDR3 loop is CASRGGVRYGYTF. The CDR3 nucleotides are TGTGCCAGCCGAGGAGGGGTCCGCTATGGCTACACCTTC.